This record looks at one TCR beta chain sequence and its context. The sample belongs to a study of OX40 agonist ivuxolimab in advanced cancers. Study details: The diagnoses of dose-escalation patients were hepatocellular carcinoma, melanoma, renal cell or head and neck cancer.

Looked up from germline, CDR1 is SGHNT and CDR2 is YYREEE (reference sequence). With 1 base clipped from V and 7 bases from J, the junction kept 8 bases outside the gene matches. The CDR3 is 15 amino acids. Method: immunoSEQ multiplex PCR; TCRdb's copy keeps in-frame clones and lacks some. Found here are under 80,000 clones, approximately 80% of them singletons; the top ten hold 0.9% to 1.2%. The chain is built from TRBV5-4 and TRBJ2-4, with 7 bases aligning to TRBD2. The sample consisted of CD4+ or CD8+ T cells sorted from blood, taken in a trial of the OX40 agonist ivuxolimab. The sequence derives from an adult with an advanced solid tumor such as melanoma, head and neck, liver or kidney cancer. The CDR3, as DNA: TGTGCCAGCAGCTTGAGCATGGGGGGGAGGAACATTCAGTACTTC. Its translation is CASSLSMGGRNIQYF.